This note documents a single T cell receptor beta chain sequence. Its target is unknown. This sample is drawn from a study of spatial heterogeneity in lung cancer. Whole-study results and caveats: Tumor mutation counts were tracked by expanded intratumoral alpha and beta TCR counts.

The time point denotes: sample taken at primary tumor resection. V lost 4 bases, J lost 2 bases, and 9 bases lay in between. There are 14 residues in the CDR3. Per germline, CDR1 SGHRS and CDR2 YFSETQ. TCRdb fed the 5' RACE reads into MiXCR, producing one record per CDR3 protein. The table shows 2,500 to 3,000 distinct CDR3 sequences, with under 55% occurring only once. J is TRBJ2-2 and V is TRBV5-1, with a possible D match to TRBD2 (5 bases). The clonotype was recovered from a male donor with early-stage non-small cell lung cancer. The specimen comprised lung tumor tissue, sampled at surgery. As DNA, the CDR3 is TGCGCCAGCAGCCGGGAACCCAACACCGGGGAGCTGTTTTTT. Translated, it gives CASSREPNTGELFF.